This entry is about one T cell receptor (beta chain). It lacks a known antigen. Within one base of it there is no much larger clone, and no base qualities were kept. The germline V gene (reference sequence) sets CDR1 to LNHDA and CDR2 to SQIVND. V and J lose 10 bases and 8 bases, and a span of 18 bases separates them. Including cysteine and phenylalanine, the CDR3 has 13 amino acids. Just CDR3 DNA is preserved here, 39 bases in frame from base 1. The data stem from a study of Ad26.COV2.S vaccination and SARS-CoV-2 variants (dated by TCRdb to the early 2020s). The study in broad terms: Donors in the vaccine arm were drawn from COV1001, a phase I-IIa trial of Ad26.COV2.S in healthy adults that was multicentre, randomized, double-blind and placebo-controlled. Throughout the experiments and outcome assessment, investigators stayed blinded to trial group allocation. The TCR-sequenced set comprised approximately 30 samples: about 19 Ad26.COV2.S vaccine recipients, 5 placebo recipients and 8 SARS-CoV-2 convalescent individuals. The specificity and breadth of SARS-CoV-2-reactive T cell receptors after Ad26.COV2.S vaccination were assessed by TCRbeta repertoire sequencing. Trial participants were randomized into five groups of five, in which low-dose or high-dose Ad26.COV2.S was given once or twice, or placebo was given on both occasions. Ad26.COV2.S was administered intramuscularly at a dose of 5x10^10 or 1x10^11 viral particles, either as one shot or as two shots given 56 days apart. Points the paper makes about the study in general: It was noted by the authors that total T cell responses may have been underestimated by the TCR breadth and depth analyses. The study was not powered for comparison of responses between vaccine doses or regimens. Higher spike-specific TCR breadth was observed in Ad26.COV2.S recipients than in placebo recipients (P = 0.0014). After vaccination, substantial breadth of spike-specific CD8+ and CD4+ T cell responses was reported. Non-spike TCR breadth was comparable between vaccine and placebo recipients, consistent with the vaccine containing only spike.

The immunoSEQ Assay was the method used to sequence TCRbeta CDR3 regions. After extraction, genomic DNA underwent amplification by bias-controlled multiplex PCR, followed by high-throughput sequencing. As for the authors' bioinformatics: To quantify the absolute abundance of each unique TCRbeta CDR3 region, sequences were collapsed and filtered. Usable DNA was measured by amplifying reference genes present in all nucleated cells, and TCRbeta template counts were normalized to that usable DNA to estimate T cell fraction. Repertoire TCRs were annotated as SARS-CoV-2-specific when V gene, CDR3 amino acid sequence and J gene were exactly matched to a known reactive TCR set. The reference SARS-CoV-2 TCR set was obtained from MIRA and was filtered for enrichment in COVID-19-positive ImmuneCODE repertoires, whereby public or cross-reactive TCRs were removed. Drawing on the MIRA antigens, annotated TCRs were analysed further at the level of specific ORF or position within ORF. Breadth was defined as annotated unique rearrangements over total unique productive rearrangements; depth was the summed frequency of those rearrangements. Group comparisons of TCR breadth used two-sided Wilcoxon rank-sum tests. Imported from immuneACCESS, the table was reduced by TCRdb to in-frame sequences with V and J called. These copies leave out some clones; in studies compared against another copy, an unresolved V gene accounts for under half, and the cause of the remainder is not known. The V and J calls and clone size were taken over from that table, and D and trimming were inferred from the DNA. Counted in this sample were hundreds of thousands of clones; 89% of them appeared once. The top ten clones comprise around 1.5% of the sample.

In light of the paper, this sample's treatment or condition label describes: roughly 18 received Ad26.COV2.S at low or high dose, single or two shots; roughly five received placebo; per-sample allocation not given. Repertoires of vaccine and placebo recipients were sequenced from samples collected on day 63 after the first injection. In Cohort 1b, around 25 adults aged 18-55 years were enrolled at a single site in Boston, USA, between 29 July and 7 August 2020. Ad26.COV2.S was a replication-incompetent adenovirus type 26 vector expressing a prefusion-stabilized SARS-CoV-2 spike protein from the original Wuhan strain.

The chain links TRBV19 with TRBJ1-3; TRBD1 is a possible D gene, resting on 6 matching bases. This clonotype was obtained from a person aged 18-60 years who received the Ad26.COV2.S COVID-19 vaccine or a placebo. This specimen consisted of peripheral blood, obtained in a trial of Ad26.COV2.S vaccine versus placebo. The base sequence is TGTGCCACCAAACAGGGAGGTCGGGACACCATATATTTT. Its protein reads: CATKQGGRDTIYF.